This TCR beta chain derives from a study of blood T cell repertoires in COVID-19. As for the study in general: Sites in the United States, Italy and Spain provided acute and convalescent COVID-19 samples. From T cells, B-cell-depleted T cells, or PBMCs came the material, which was cDNA or gDNA.

Germline V gene lookup returns CDR1 SGHRS and CDR2 YFSETQ. The CDR3 runs 14 residues. With V trimmed by 4 bases and J by 3 bases, 4 bases remained unmatched. Original analysis: It was from reference gene primer amplification that nucleated cell counts were estimated. Measured with immunoSEQ multiplex PCR; TCRdb has only the in-frame clones, and not every one. V and J calls plus clone size are reproduced from that table; the DNA served to infer D and trimming. This table has several thousand clones, about 91% appearing once. The chain recombines TRBV5-1 with TRBJ2-5; 9 bases fit TRBD1. The sample taken for sequencing was peripheral blood. The TCR comes from a woman in her forties or fifties with active COVID-19. The CDR3 DNA sequence: TGCGCCAGCAGCCCGGGACAGGGAGAAGAGACCCAGTACTTC. Translated: CASSPGQGEETQYF.